The 11 T cell receptor beta chains given below trace back to one sample, sequenced in a study of OX40 agonist ivuxolimab in advanced cancers. TCRdb's copy holds only in-frame clones and misses some; the assay was immunoSEQ multiplex PCR. In the table there are about 37,000 clones, approximately 84% of which are singletons. The sample in question was CD4+ or CD8+ T cells sorted from blood, obtained in a trial of the OX40 agonist ivuxolimab. All receptors come from an adult with an advanced solid tumor such as melanoma, head and neck, liver or kidney cancer.

The rearrangement links TRBV10-3 to TRBJ2-7, with 8 bases matching TRBD2. This CDR3 is 13 amino acids long. V dropped 6 bases and J dropped 3; count of bases not matched to a gene: 4. Germline V gene lookup returns CDR1 ENHRY and CDR2 SYGVKD. The CDR3 region has the DNA TGTGCCATCAGAGACGGGACTAGCTACGAGCAGTACTTC. It codes for CAIRDGTSYEQYF.

J is TRBJ2-1 and V is TRBV4-2; D unresolved. V shed 4 bases and J shed 0 bases, with 10 bases lying between them. CDR1 and CDR2 from the germline V gene are LGHNA and YNFKEQ. CDR3 size: 15 residues. CDR3 bases: TGTGCCAGCAGCCTTACCCGCGGCTCCTACAATGAGCAGTTCTTC. The encoded protein is CASSLTRGSYNEQFF.

The J gene is TRBJ1-5, the V gene TRBV19; D gene uncertain. Germline lookup yields CDR1 LNHDA and CDR2 SQIVND (reference sequence). Trimming took 4 bases from V and 2 from J, leaving 6 bases between them. This CDR3 is built from 13 residues. The CDR3 sequence is CASSNLGNQPQHF. In DNA, the CDR3 is TGTGCCAGTAGTAATTTGGGCAATCAGCCCCAGCATTTT.

The chain links TRBV27 to TRBJ1-1; D call uncertain. CDR1 MNHEY and CDR2 SMNVEV come from the germline V gene (reference sequence). Trimming shortened V by 3 bases and J by 4 bases, and 9 bases separated the two germline ends. This CDR3 is built from 13 residues. The CDR3 coding sequence is TGTGCCAGCAGTTTTGGAGGGAGCACTGAAGCTTTCTTT. As protein: CASSFGGSTEAFF.

The chain uses TRBV6-6 and TRBJ2-3, with a tentative D call TRBD2 (5 bases). Trimming cost V 7 bases and J 1 base, with 12 bases left between them. The CDR3 is 14 amino acids. In germline, CDR1 is MNHNY, CDR2 SVGAGI (reference sequence). The CDR3: CASNGLGGTDTQYF. The DNA for the CDR3 is TGTGCCAGCAACGGACTGGGTGGCACAGATACGCAGTATTTT.

The chain couples TRBV5-1 to TRBJ2-1, with a possible D match to TRBD1 (6 bases). The germline V gene encodes CDR1 SGHRS and CDR2 YFSETQ. The CDR3 sequence is 15 residues long. Trimming stripped 0 bases from V and 1 base from J, with 8 bases between. The CDR3 DNA reads TGCGCCAGCAGCTTGGCCCAGGGGTCCTACAATGAGCAGTTCTTC. It yields the protein CASSLAQGSYNEQFF.

The chain couples TRBV27 to TRBJ1-2, with 8 bases identical to TRBD1. Germline V lookup: CDR1 MNHEY, CDR2 SMNVEV (reference sequence). The CDR3 runs 13 residues. V lost 5 bases to trimming and J lost 7 bases; unmatched junction nucleotides: 6. CDR3 in amino acids: CASSLETGAGYTF. CDR3 nucleotide sequence: TGTGCCAGCAGTCTTGAGACAGGGGCTGGCTACACCTTC.

This clone was found once. This chain joins TRBV4-2 and TRBJ2-7; D is perhaps TRBD1 (5 bases). Trimming stripped 0 bases from V and 4 bases from J, with 13 bases between. This CDR3 contains 15 residues. Germline CDR1 and CDR2: LGHNA and YNFKEQ. In DNA, the CDR3 is TGTGCCAGCAGCCAAGATAAGGGGAAGAGTTACGAGCAGTACTTC. It specifies CASSQDKGKSYEQYF.

This clone was seen once. The J gene is TRBJ2-5, the V gene TRBV11-2; a possible D gene is TRBD1 (6 bases). V dropped 3 bases and J dropped 2 bases, with 19 bases sitting between them. The CDR3 spans 17 residues. Germline assignment: CDR1 SGHAT and CDR2 FQNNGV. CDR3 sequence (DNA): TGTGCCAGCAGCTTGTCCAGGGGATACATCCCTCAAGAGACCCAGTACTTC. As protein: CASSLSRGYIPQETQYF.

The chain carries TRBV7-2 and TRBJ2-2; 11 nucleotides match TRBD1. V trimming: 4 bases; J trimming: 3 bases; junction bases outside the gene matches: 10. The CDR3 has 18 residues. Germline V gene sequence: CDR1 SGHTA, CDR2 FQGNSA. The CDR3 region is CASSSGVGQGVYTGELFF. The DNA of the CDR3 is TGTGCCAGCAGCTCGGGAGTGGGACAGGGGGTGTACACCGGGGAGCTGTTTTTT.

This clone is deemed medium-sized. This sequence joins TRBV19 and TRBJ1-5; TRBD1 matches at 7 bases. The CDR3 runs 15 residues. The germline V gene encodes CDR1 LNHDA and CDR2 SQIVND (reference sequence). V lost 5 bases and J lost 7; bases outside the gene matches: 11. CDR3 nucleotide sequence: TGTGCCAGTAGTCTGACCCCAGGGGGTTTACAGCCCCAGCATTTT. Amino acid sequence: CASSLTPGGLQPQHF.